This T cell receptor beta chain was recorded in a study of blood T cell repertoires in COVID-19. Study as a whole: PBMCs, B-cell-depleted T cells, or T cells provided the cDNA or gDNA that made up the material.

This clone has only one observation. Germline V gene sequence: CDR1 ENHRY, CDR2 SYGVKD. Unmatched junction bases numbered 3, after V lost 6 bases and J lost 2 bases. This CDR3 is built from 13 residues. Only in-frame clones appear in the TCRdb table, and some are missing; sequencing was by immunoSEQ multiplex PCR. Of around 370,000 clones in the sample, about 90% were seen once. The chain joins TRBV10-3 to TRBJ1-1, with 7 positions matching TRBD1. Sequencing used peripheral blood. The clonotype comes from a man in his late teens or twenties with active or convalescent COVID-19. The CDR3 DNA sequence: TGTGCCATCAGACGGGACAGCAACACTGAAGCTTTCTTT. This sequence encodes CAIRRDSNTEAFF.